This paragraph covers one T cell receptor (beta chain) sequence. Antigen: not known. This entry comes from a study of OX40 agonist ivuxolimab in advanced cancers. General observations from the study: Some nonresponders also had low normalized T-cell clonal expansion.

Germline V lookup: CDR1 GTSNPN, CDR2 SVGIG (reference sequence). The CDR3 extends over 12 amino acids. The V end was cut by 3 bases, the J end by 6 bases, with 11 bases between. Produced via immunoSEQ multiplex PCR; TCRdb's table is partial and in-frame only. The table has some 60,000 clones, 75% to 95% seen once. Sequenced material: CD4+ or CD8+ T cells sorted from blood, taken in a trial of the OX40 agonist ivuxolimab. This sequence joins TRBV30 and TRBJ2-5; D is unclear. This TCR derives from an adult with an advanced solid tumor such as melanoma, head and neck, liver or kidney cancer. In DNA form, the CDR3 reads TGTGCCTGGAGGGGGATCGAAAAGACCCAGTACTTC. This sequence encodes CAWRGIEKTQYF.